This TCR beta chain was identified during a study of T cells in Graves' hyperthyroidism and ophthalmopathy. Study-wide results and caveats: The majority of expanded thyroid clonotypes above 0.001 also appeared in blood.

The CDR3 sequence is 13 residues long. V trimming: 6 bases; J trimming: 6 bases; junction bases outside the gene matches: 8. From germline, CDR1 is SQVTM and CDR2 ANQGSEA. Comments on this clonotype: The antigen remains unidentified. A much larger clonotype is one base distant, so this may be a read error.

The study included ophthalmopathy patients with Clinical Activity Score at least 3, NOSPECS grade at least 4 and duration under 3 months. It was 8 to 10 ml of fresh peripheral blood that supplied the PBMCs. Researchers amplified the TCR beta CDR3 regions from RNA transcripts. TCR CDR3 underwent first-round RT-PCR with the HTBI primer set. TCRdb reprocessed the multiplex PCR reads with MiXCR, giving one entry per CDR3 protein. Of fewer than 500,000 distinct CDR3 sequences listed, about 14% were seen once; the top ten hold roughly an eighth. The genes are TRBV29-1 and TRBJ1-2, with 9 bases fitting TRBD1. The sequenced sample was blood. The sequence was collected from a man aged 18 to 29 with Graves' ophthalmopathy. The CDR3 coding sequence is TGCAGCGTCGGGATACAGGGGGCTGATGGCTACACCTTC. Translating gives CSVGIQGADGYTF.